This T cell receptor (beta chain) is from a study of cytomegalovirus exposure and HLA in healthy donors. Findings and caveats of the study: It was reported that the classifier diagnosed cytomegalovirus status with high specificity and sensitivity in both the original and validation cohorts. The authors enumerated 150 to 200 TCR beta chains as linked to cytomegalovirus.

Notes on this clone: The antigen remains unidentified.

The CDR3 is made up of 15 amino acids. Germline CDR1 and CDR2: LNHNV and YYDKDF (reference sequence). V gave up 1 base and J gave up 0 bases, with 7 bases separating them. TCRdb keeps only in-frame clones here, not all; method: immunoSEQ multiplex PCR. The sample holds about 130,000 clones, almost 85% seen once. Input material: PBMCs. The genes are TRBV15 and TRBJ2-1; no definite D call. This clonotype was sampled from a young man in good health and CMV-seropositive. The CDR3 region is CATSRVRSSYNEQFF. The CDR3 bases are TGTGCCACCAGCAGAGTACGCAGCTCCTACAATGAGCAGTTCTTC.